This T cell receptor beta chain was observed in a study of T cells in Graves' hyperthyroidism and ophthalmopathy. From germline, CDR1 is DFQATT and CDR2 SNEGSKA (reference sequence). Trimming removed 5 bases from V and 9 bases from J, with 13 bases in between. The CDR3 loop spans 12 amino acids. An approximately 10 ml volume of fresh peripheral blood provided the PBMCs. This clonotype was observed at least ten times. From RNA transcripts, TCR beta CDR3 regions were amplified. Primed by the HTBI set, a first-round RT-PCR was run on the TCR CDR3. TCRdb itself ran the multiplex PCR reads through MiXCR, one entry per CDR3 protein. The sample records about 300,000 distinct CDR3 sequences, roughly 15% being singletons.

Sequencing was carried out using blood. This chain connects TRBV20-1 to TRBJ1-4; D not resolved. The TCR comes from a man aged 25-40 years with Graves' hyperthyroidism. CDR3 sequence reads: CSALFRPQKLFF. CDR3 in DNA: TGCAGTGCTCTGTTCAGACCTCAAAAACTGTTTTTT.